A selection of T cell receptor beta chains follows, all from one sample in a study of blood T cell repertoires in COVID-19. Using immunoSEQ multiplex PCR, the repertoire was profiled, and TCRdb retains in-frame clones only, with some absent. The sample shows some 360,000 clones, around 87% of them seen only once. The source material was peripheral blood. The source is a woman aged 60-75 years with COVID-19, enrolled during active disease. Both conserved end residues are part of each CDR3. The order of the fields is J gene, V gene, D gene, clone size, CDR3 DNA, CDR3 protein. A D gene is named only where the DNA matches it firmly. Size values are once, few and many counts, or a class for expanded clones, and some rows have none.

>TRBJ1-1|TRBV19|TRBD1|few
TGTGCCAGCTCCGAAGGCAGGGGGCGTATCCCCGAAGCTTTCTTT
CASSEGRGRIPEAFF
>TRBJ2-6|TRBV29-1|-|-
TGCAGCGCCGGGACAGGGGCCAACGTCCTGACTTTC
CSAGTGANVLTF
>TRBJ2-3|TRBV11-2|-|-
TGTGCCAGCAGCTTACAAACTAGCCTCACAGATACGCAGTATTTT
CASSLQTSLTDTQYF
>TRBJ1-6|TRBV3-1/TRBV3-2|-|-
TGTGCCAGCAGCCTCGCGCCGAGCTCCTATAATTCACCCCTCCACTTT
CASSLAPSSYNSPLHF
>TRBJ1-1|TRBV18|-|-
TGTGCCAGCTCATTCCAGGGGAACACTGAAGCTTTCTTT
CASSFQGNTEAFF
>TRBJ2-1|TRBV7-2|-|-
TGTGCCAGCAGCATCGAGCCCGGGGATGAGCAGTTCTTC
CASSIEPGDEQFF
>TRBJ2-5|TRBV7-9|TRBD1|-
TGTGCCAGCAGCTTTGGGACAGAACAAGAGACCCAGTACTTC
CASSFGTEQETQYF
>TRBJ2-1|TRBV7-9|TRBD2|-
TGTGCCAGCAGCGCGAGCGGGGGAGTGTGGGATGAGCAGTTCTTC
CASSASGGVWDEQFF
>TRBJ2-1|TRBV3-1/TRBV3-2|TRBD2|once
TGTGCCAGCAGGACTAGCGGGGGGGCTCAGTTCTTC
CASRTSGGAQFF
>TRBJ2-5|TRBV5-1|-|-
TGCGCCAGCAGCACAGGGTGGGTAGGCCAAGAGACCCAGTACTTC
CASSTGWVGQETQYF
>TRBJ1-6|TRBV5-6|-|-
TGTGCCAGCAGCTTCGGCTTTGGGGCTGATAATTCACCCCTCCACTTT
CASSFGFGADNSPLHF
>TRBJ2-1|TRBV24-1|TRBD1|-
TGTGCCATCGACCAGACAGGGGGGACCAATGAGCAGTTCTTC
CAIDQTGGTNEQFF
>TRBJ2-1|TRBV3-1/TRBV3-2|-|-
TGTGCCAGCAGCCAAGATCGGCTAGGAGGAGGGAGTGGCAATGAGCAGTTCTTC
CASSQDRLGGGSGNEQFF
>TRBJ2-7|TRBV5-1|TRBD2|-
TGCGCCAGCAGATACAGCGGGGGGGACGACGAGCAGTACTTC
CASRYSGGDDEQYF
>TRBJ1-5|TRBV5-1|TRBD1|-
TGCGCCAGCAGCTTCCGGGACAGGGGAGCTCAGCCCCAGCATTTT
CASSFRDRGAQPQHF
>TRBJ2-1|TRBV5-1|TRBD2|-
TGCGCCAGCAGCCAGAGGGGACTAGCGGGGGTTAGTGAGCAGTTCTTC
CASSQRGLAGVSEQFF
>TRBJ1-2|TRBV4-2|-|-
TGTGCCAGCAGCCAAGGGGAGGGGCCTACTTATGGCTACACCTTC
CASSQGEGPTYGYTF